These 23 T cell receptor beta chains share one sample of origin, sequenced in a study of T cells in localized non-small cell lung cancer. Clones were read by immunoSEQ multiplex PCR, and TCRdb kept only the in-frame ones, dropping some. The sample yields 25,000 to 35,000 clones, roughly 84% seen once. The sample consisted of peripheral blood mononuclear cells, taken before any cancer treatment. The receptors were sampled from a man aged 35-75 years with stage III lung adenocarcinoma.

The chain uses TRBV7-9 and TRBJ1-1; D may be TRBD1 (5 bases). The V end lost 5 bases, the J end lost 11 bases, and 15 bases lay between the germline ends. The CDR3 extends over 12 amino acids. CDR1 is SEHNR and CDR2 is FQNEAQ in the germline V gene (reference sequence). DNA for the CDR3: TGTGCCAGCAGCCACCTCGGGACCGCGGCTTTCTTT. Protein: CASSHLGTAAFF.

This chain joins TRBV10-3 and TRBJ2-7, with 8 positions matching TRBD1. Germline trimming cut 6 bases from V and 5 bases from J; bases unmatched to any gene: 9. CDR3 length: 14 amino acids. From germline, CDR1 is ENHRY and CDR2 SYGVKD. The CDR3 region is CAISRGQGGNEQYF. CDR3 bases: TGTGCCATCAGCCGTGGACAGGGAGGCAACGAGCAGTACTTC.

The chain carries TRBV5-1 and TRBJ2-3; 8 bases agree with TRBD2. J lost 0 bases, V lost 6 bases, and 9 bases had no gene match. The CDR3 covers 16 residues. The germline V gene encodes CDR1 SGHRS and CDR2 YFSETQ. CDR3 sequence: CASTPGGRTSTDTQYF. CDR3 bases: TGCGCCAGCACCCCGGGCGGGAGGACTAGCACAGATACGCAGTATTTT. The full variable domain, rest sourced from reference TRBV5-1 and TRBJ2-3, is KAGVTQTPRYLIKTRGQQVTLSCSPISGHRSVSWYQQTPGQGLQFLFEYFSETQRNKGNFPGRFSGRQFSNSRSEMNVSTLELGDSALYLCASTPGGRTSTDTQYFGPGTRLTVL.

The chain couples TRBV5-4 to TRBJ2-5, with 7 bases that match TRBD2. CDR1 and CDR2 (germline): SGHNT, YYREEE (reference sequence). V dropped 4 bases and J dropped 4; count of bases not matched to a gene: 4. The CDR3 is 13 amino acids. CDR3 region: CASSPSGGETQYF. The CDR3 coding sequence is TGTGCCAGCAGCCCCTCGGGGGGAGAGACCCAGTACTTC.

This chain connects TRBV11-2 to TRBJ2-3, with D tentatively TRBD2 (5 bases). Germline CDR1 reads SGHAT; CDR2 reads FQNNGV. V was pared by 1 base and J by 4 bases, with 12 bases between. CDR3 length: 15 residues. CDR3 amino acids: CASSLGSRGPDTQYF. DNA for the CDR3: TGTGCCAGCAGCTTAGGGTCAAGAGGGCCAGATACGCAGTATTTT.

This rearrangement joins TRBV28 to TRBJ1-5; possibly TRBD1 for D (5 bases). Germline V gene lookup returns CDR1 MDHEN and CDR2 SYDVKM. The V end lost 10 bases, the J end lost 4 bases, and 17 bases lay between the germline ends. The CDR3 has 14 residues. The CDR3 bases are TGTGCCATCAACGGGGCCTTACTGAATCAGCCCCAGCATTTT. This translates into CAINGALLNQPQHF.

The J gene is TRBJ2-2, the V gene TRBV2, with TRBD2 identical over 7 bases. CDR3 length: 14 amino acids. The germline gives CDR1 SNHLY, CDR2 FYNNEI. V trimming: 10 bases; J trimming: 4 bases; junction bases outside the gene matches: 9. The CDR3 is CATGRDYLTGELFF. DNA for the CDR3: TGTGCCACTGGCCGGGACTACCTCACCGGGGAGCTGTTTTTT. Combining the CDR3 with reference TRBV2 and TRBJ2-2 gives the whole variable domain EPEVTQTPSHQVTQMGQEVILRCVPISNHLYFYWYRQILGQKVEFLVSFYNNEISEKSEIFDDQFSVERPDGSNFTLKIRSTKLEDSAMYFCATGRDYLTGELFFGEGSRLTVL.

The chain employs TRBV6-6 and TRBJ2-7; 10 positions match TRBD1. CDR3 length equals 16 residues. The V segment lost 6 bases and the J segment 2 bases; nucleotides outside the gene matches: 10. Germline-derived CDR1 and CDR2 are MNHNY and SVGAGI (reference sequence). The CDR3 nucleotides are TGTGCCAGCAGGTCTATGACAGGGGGCCCCACCTACGAGCAGTACTTC. Translating it yields CASRSMTGGPTYEQYF.

The chain recombines TRBV18 with TRBJ2-7, with 12 bases matching TRBD1. V shed 3 bases and J 10 bases; nucleotides not matched to a gene: 7. The CDR3 consists of 14 residues. Germline V gene sequence: CDR1 KGHSH, CDR2 LQKENI. DNA for the CDR3: TGTGCCAGCTCACCTGACCGGGACAGGGGGCCACAGTACGTC. Translation: CASSPDRDRGPQYV.

The chain has TRBV27 and TRBJ1-5; tentatively, D is TRBD1 (5 bases). Trimming shortened V by 4 bases and J by 2 bases, and 12 bases separated the two germline ends. CDR1 MNHEY and CDR2 SMNVEV come from the germline V gene (reference sequence). The CDR3 has 15 residues. The CDR3: CASSSGTAGNQPQHF. CDR3 nucleotides: TGTGCCAGCAGTTCCGGGACGGCAGGCAATCAGCCCCAGCATTTT.

The rearrangement links TRBV5-4 to TRBJ2-4; TRBD1 aligns across 8 bases. The V segment lost 5 bases and the J segment 7 bases; nucleotides outside the gene matches: 8. Germline CDR1 SGHNT, CDR2 YYREEE (reference sequence). The CDR3 totals 14 residues. CDR3 nucleotide sequence: TGTGCCAGCAGTCAACAGGGGGACCGTAACATTCAGTACTTC. The encoded protein is CASSQQGDRNIQYF.

The chain is built from TRBV6-6 and TRBJ2-7; D is undetermined. The CDR3 sequence is 12 residues long. Germline V gene data show CDR1 as MNHNY and CDR2 as SVGAGI (reference sequence). Trimming pared 5 bases from V and 4 bases from J, leaving 9 bases between. This CDR3 reads CASSPQSYEQYF. The CDR3 DNA sequence: TGTGCCAGCAGTCCCCAGTCTTACGAGCAGTACTTC.

The chain links TRBV6-1 to TRBJ2-1, with TRBD2 matching over 8 bases. The germline V gene encodes CDR1 MNHNS and CDR2 SASEGT. V was clipped by 2 bases and J by 12 bases; unmatched bases: 12. The CDR3 length is 15 residues. In DNA form, the CDR3 reads TGTGCCAGCAGTGAAACGATAAGCGGGAGTACCCCGCAGTTCTTC. It is translated as CASSETISGSTPQFF.

This chain joins TRBV7-2 and TRBJ1-5, with D unresolved. CDR3 length: 13 residues. The V and J ends lost 4 bases and 7 bases respectively, with 11 bases between them. The germline gives CDR1 SGHTA, CDR2 FQGNSA. The CDR3 loop reads CASSSRDEQPQHF. The CDR3 nucleotides are TGTGCCAGCAGCTCCCGTGATGAGCAGCCCCAGCATTTT.

V and J are TRBV5-1 and TRBJ1-4; TRBD1 is a possible D gene (5 bases). The CDR3 is made up of 15 amino acids. V lost 4 bases and J lost 0, with 10 bases in between. The germline CDR1 and CDR2 sequences are SGHRS and YFSETQ. CDR3 in DNA: TGCGCCAGCAGCCGGGACGGCGCAACTAATGAAAAACTGTTTTTT. Protein product: CASSRDGATNEKLFF.

This clone came up once. The CDR3 nucleotides are TGTGCCAGCAGTGAATACGGGGGGTCAGATACGCAGTATTTT. Translation: CASSEYGGSDTQYF. The rearrangement joins TRBV25-1 to TRBJ2-3, with 7 bases matching TRBD2. Unmatched junction bases numbered 1, after V lost 0 bases and J lost 4 bases. CDR3 length: 14 amino acids. Germline CDR1 is MGHDK and CDR2 is SYGVNS.

The chain employs TRBV30 and TRBJ2-1, with D uncertain. The V end lost 5 bases, the J end lost 8 bases, and 10 bases lay between the germline ends. The V gene's germline CDR1 is GTSNPN and CDR2 SVGIG (reference sequence). The CDR3 loop spans 11 amino acids. CDR3 in amino acids: CAWGPSYEQFF. The CDR3 DNA reads as TGTGCCTGGGGCCCTTCGTATGAGCAGTTCTTC.

The count of this clone is one. The chain employs TRBV5-6 and TRBJ2-7; 11 bases are a match to TRBD2. J gave up 5 bases and V 4 bases, and 20 bases lay outside the gene matches. The germline V gene encodes CDR1 SGHDT and CDR2 YYEEEE. The CDR3 totals 19 residues. DNA of the CDR3: TGTGCCAGCAGCCATCGGGACAGATTAACTAGCGGGAGAAACCACGAGCAGTACTTC. This translates into CASSHRDRLTSGRNHEQYF.

V and J are TRBV7-9 and TRBJ2-1; 10 nucleotides line up with TRBD2. The junction had 2 bases not matched to a gene; V was cut back by 1 base and J by 5 bases. The length of the CDR3 is 15 residues. CDR1 and CDR2 from the germline V gene are SEHNR and FQNEAQ (reference sequence). The CDR3 spells CASSLGLAGDNEQFF. The CDR3 bases are TGTGCCAGCAGCTTAGGACTAGCGGGTGACAATGAGCAGTTCTTC.

The V call is TRBV4-1, the J call TRBJ1-6; 8 bases line up with TRBD1. CDR3 length: 15 residues. V was pared by 5 bases and J by 10 bases, with 10 bases of the junction left unmatched. Germline-derived CDR1 and CDR2 are MGHRA and YSYEKL. The DNA of the CDR3 is TGCGCCAGCAGCGATAGAACAGGGGGTGGATCACCCCTCCACTTT. Translating it yields CASSDRTGGGSPLHF.

This chain uses TRBV7-2 with TRBJ1-1; no definite D call. This CDR3 region has 13 residues. V was shortened by 7 bases and J by 6 bases, with 15 bases between the two germline ends. Per the germline V gene, CDR1 is SGHTA and CDR2 is FQGNSA. This CDR3 reads CASTLSVGAEAFF. DNA for the CDR3: TGTGCCAGCACCCTATCAGTCGGCGCTGAAGCTTTCTTT.

This chain uses TRBV5-1 with TRBJ2-6, with TRBD2 identical over 8 bases. The junction had 9 bases not matched to a gene; V was cut back by 4 bases and J by 0 bases. The CDR3 sequence is 18 residues long. Germline CDR1 and CDR2: SGHRS and YFSETQ. The CDR3 bases are TGCGCCAGCAGCCCGGGAGGGGGAGGGAACTCTGGGGCCAACGTCCTGACTTTC. This sequence encodes CASSPGGGGNSGANVLTF.

The rearrangement uses TRBV6-6 and TRBJ1-2; D is uncertain. V lost 6 bases, J lost 1 base, and 6 bases lay in between. CDR3 size: 12 residues. CDR1 is MNHNY, CDR2 SVGAGI, per germline (reference sequence). The CDR3 loop is CASSPDNYGYTF. The DNA of the CDR3 is TGTGCCAGCAGCCCGGATAACTATGGCTACACCTTC.